Included here is one T cell receptor (beta chain) sequence, with context. Its target is unknown. Possible read error: a much larger clone is one base away. This same CDR3 is encoded by further DNA sequences in the sample. Germline V CDR1 and CDR2: ENHRY, SYGVKD. This CDR3 has 17 amino acids. Trimming stripped 8 bases from V and 5 bases from J, with 27 bases between. The data are from a study of metastatic and nonmetastatic thyroid tumors. Study in general: Samples came from malignant and benign thyroid patients, and repertoires were compared across blood and tumor or nodule tissue. Overall study results and limits: Significantly higher TCR beta diversity was reportedly seen in malignant thyroid tumors than benign nodules, in blood and tumor.

There were no patients who had received any treatment before thyroid surgery. In the original processing: Using the CDR3 differences seen across clinicopathological groups, the authors built a distant-metastasis classifier for papillary thyroid cancer, which was meant to discriminate distant-metastatic patients. TCRdb re-clonotyped the PCR reads through MiXCR. TCRdb assigned the V and J calls; the authors' analysis was not used. There are 23,000 or so clones in the sample; approximately 28% occur only once, and 14% lies in the top ten. V usage is TRBV10-3 and J usage is TRBJ1-1, with D maybe TRBD1 (6 bases). The origin of this receptor is a male donor with papillary thyroid cancer or a benign thyroid nodule (not recorded which). Some clones in this sample may be carry-over from other donors' samples. Sample: tumor tissue. CDR3 bases: TGTGCCATCCCCCTGTTATTACAGGGTCCCGGGGAGACTGAAGCTTTCTTT. Protein product: CAIPLLLQGPGETEAFF.